One and the same sample provided the 3 T cell receptor beta chains below, sequenced in a study of T cells in Graves' hyperthyroidism and ophthalmopathy. RNA transcripts were the template for amplifying TCR beta CDR3 regions. First-round RT-PCR of the TCR CDR3 relied on the HTBI primer set. TCRdb analysed the multiplex PCR reads with MiXCR anew, one entry per CDR3 protein. The data show 650,000 to 800,000 distinct CDR3 sequences, just under 45% seen once. The sample was peripheral blood or thyroid tissue (not recorded which). The receptor source for this set is an adult man with Graves' disease, either hyperthyroidism or ophthalmopathy (not recorded which).

This clonotype was counted a few times. The chain uses TRBV18 and TRBJ2-7, with D perhaps TRBD1 (6 bases). V was trimmed by 3 bases and J by 3 bases, leaving 9 bases between them. The CDR3 length is 13 residues. The germline CDR1 and CDR2 sequences are KGHSH and LQKENI. The CDR3 sequence is CASSPPQGYEQYF. Written as DNA, the CDR3 is TGTGCCAGCTCACCCCCACAGGGCTACGAGCAGTACTTC.

V is TRBV19 and J is TRBJ1-5, with 10 positions matching TRBD1. CDR3 length: 15 residues. In germline, CDR1 is LNHDA, CDR2 SQIVND (reference sequence). V shed 5 bases and J 7 bases; nucleotides not matched to a gene: 8. The CDR3 DNA reads TGTGCCAGTAGTGGCAGACAGGGGGCTTTACAGCCCCAGCATTTT. It yields the protein CASSGRQGALQPQHF.

The V gene is TRBV20-1, the J gene TRBJ2-5, with 10 bases aligning to TRBD1. The CDR3 length is 15 residues. CDR1 and CDR2 (germline): DFQATT, SNEGSKA (reference sequence). The junction had 8 bases not matched to a gene; V was cut back by 3 bases and J by 4 bases. In nucleotides, the CDR3 is TGCAGTGCTAGCGCCGGGACAGGGGTAGGAGAGACCCAGTACTTC. It yields the protein CSASAGTGVGETQYF.